This T cell receptor (beta chain) stems from a study of blood T cell repertoires in COVID-19. Study-level information: Acute and convalescent COVID-19 specimens originated in the United States, Italy and Spain. T cells, B-cell-depleted T cells, or PBMCs supplied cDNA or gDNA.

This CDR3 has 19 amino acids. Germline values: CDR1 LGHDT, CDR2 YNNKEL (reference sequence). The V and J ends lost 4 bases and 1 base, in that order; junction bases with no gene match: 14. Original processing methods: Amplifying reference gene primers gave estimates of nucleated cell counts. This table comes from immunoSEQ multiplex PCR, and its TCRdb copy is limited to in-frame clones, with some not included. The DNA was the basis for D and trimming; V, J and clone size are from that table. The sample holds around 100,000 clones, around 94% seen once. The rearrangement joins TRBV3-1 (or the pseudogene TRBV3-2) to TRBJ2-2, with 8 bases matching TRBD2. The clonotype originates from a man aged 45-60 years with active COVID-19. Source material: peripheral blood. CDR3 sequence: CASSPVLLAGGWNTGELFF. The CDR3 DNA reads TGTGCCAGCAGCCCCGTCCTTTTGGCGGGAGGTTGGAACACCGGGGAGCTGTTTTTT.